This T cell receptor (beta chain) was identified in a study of T cell repertoires in cytomegalovirus infection. On the study more broadly: CMV infection together with matching HLA type was indicated by public TCR beta signatures.

In this sample, this clonotype turned up a few times. Its antigen remains unknown. TCRdb reprocessed the reads with MiXCR, giving one entry per CDR3 protein. The sample records hundreds of thousands of distinct CDR3 sequences, roughly a third being singletons. Germline-derived CDR1 and CDR2 are MNHNS and SASEGT. CDR3 length equals 16 residues. The ends lost 5 bases at V and 2 bases at J; junction bases unmatched: 11. Study conclusions and caveats: Across the ex vivo response, the dominant clonotypes were HLA-C-restricted CMV-specific TCR beta clonotypes.

This sequence was found in a human donor in good health (CMV status not recorded). Some clones in this sample may be carry-over from other donors' samples. The sequences come from cultured CD8+ T cells from PBMCs, collected from culture after CMV antigen stimulation. The rearrangement joins TRBV6-1 to TRBJ2-5, with 7 nucleotides matching TRBD1. CDR3 nucleotides: TGTGCCAGCAGTTCCTACGGGATACAGGGGCAAGAGACCCAGTACTTC. Translating it yields CASSSYGIQGQETQYF.